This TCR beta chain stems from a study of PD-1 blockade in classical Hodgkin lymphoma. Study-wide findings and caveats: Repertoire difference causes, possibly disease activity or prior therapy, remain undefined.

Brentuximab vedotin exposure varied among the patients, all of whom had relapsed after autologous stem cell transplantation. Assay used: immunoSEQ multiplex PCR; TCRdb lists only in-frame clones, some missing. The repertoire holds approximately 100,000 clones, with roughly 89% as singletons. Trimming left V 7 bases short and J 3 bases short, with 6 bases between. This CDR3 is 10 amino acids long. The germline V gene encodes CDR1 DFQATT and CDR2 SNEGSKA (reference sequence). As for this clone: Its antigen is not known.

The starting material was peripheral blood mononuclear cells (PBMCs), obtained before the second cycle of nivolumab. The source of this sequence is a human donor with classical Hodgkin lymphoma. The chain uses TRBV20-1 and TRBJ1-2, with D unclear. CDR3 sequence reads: CSGFYYGYTF. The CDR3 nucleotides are TGCAGTGGGTTTTACTATGGCTACACCTTC.